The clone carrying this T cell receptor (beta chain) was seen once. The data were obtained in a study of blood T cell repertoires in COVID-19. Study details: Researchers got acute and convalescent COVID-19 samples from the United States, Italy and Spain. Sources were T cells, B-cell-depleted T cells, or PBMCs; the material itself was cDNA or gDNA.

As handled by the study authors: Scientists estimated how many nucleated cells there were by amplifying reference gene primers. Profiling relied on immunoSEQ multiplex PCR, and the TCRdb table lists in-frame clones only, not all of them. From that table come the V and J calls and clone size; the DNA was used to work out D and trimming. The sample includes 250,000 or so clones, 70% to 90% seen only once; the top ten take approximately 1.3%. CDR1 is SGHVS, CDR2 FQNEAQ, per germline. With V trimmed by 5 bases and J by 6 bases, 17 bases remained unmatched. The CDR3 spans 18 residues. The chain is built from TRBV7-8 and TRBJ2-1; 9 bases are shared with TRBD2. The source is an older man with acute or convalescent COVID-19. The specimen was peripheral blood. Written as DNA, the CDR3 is TGTGCCAGCAGCCCCGGGGGGGCGGGAGGGCTTCTTGGCAATGAGCAGTTCTTC. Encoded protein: CASSPGGAGGLLGNEQFF.